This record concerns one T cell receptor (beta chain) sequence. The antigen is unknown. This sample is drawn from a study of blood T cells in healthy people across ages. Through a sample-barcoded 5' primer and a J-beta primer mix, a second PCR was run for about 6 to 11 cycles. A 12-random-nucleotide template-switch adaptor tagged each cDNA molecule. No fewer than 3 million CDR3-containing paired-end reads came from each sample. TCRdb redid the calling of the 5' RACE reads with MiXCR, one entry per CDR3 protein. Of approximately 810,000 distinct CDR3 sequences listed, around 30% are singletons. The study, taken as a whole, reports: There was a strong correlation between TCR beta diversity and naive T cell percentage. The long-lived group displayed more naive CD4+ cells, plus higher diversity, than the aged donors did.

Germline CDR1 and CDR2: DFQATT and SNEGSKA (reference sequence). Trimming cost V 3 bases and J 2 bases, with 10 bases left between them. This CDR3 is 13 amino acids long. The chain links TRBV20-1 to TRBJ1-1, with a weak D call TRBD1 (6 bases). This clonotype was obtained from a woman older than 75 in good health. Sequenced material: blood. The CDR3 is CSASDGGNTEAFF. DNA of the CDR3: TGCAGTGCTAGCGACGGGGGCAACACTGAAGCTTTCTTT.